This TCR beta chain was obtained from a study of blood T cell repertoires in COVID-19. Methods used by the authors: Estimated nucleated cell counts came from reference gene primer amplification. Measured with immunoSEQ multiplex PCR; TCRdb has only the in-frame clones, and not every one. V and J calls and clone size are as listed in that table; D and trimming were resolved from the DNA. The repertoire consists of more than 75,000 clones, with approximately 88% occurring once and the leading ten covering 12%. CDR1 and CDR2 (germline): SGHDN, FVKESK. V shed 2 bases and J shed 2 bases, with 12 bases lying between them. The CDR3 contains 15 residues.

The gene calls are TRBV14 and TRBJ2-5; D perhaps matches TRBD1 (6 bases). The sample was peripheral blood. The clonotype originates from a human donor in a cohort sampled during active COVID-19. DNA for the CDR3: TGTGCCAGCAGCCAACTACAGGGTGGGCAAGAGACCCAGTACTTC. Its translation: CASSQLQGGQETQYF. The full variable domain, its missing parts supplied by reference TRBV14 and TRBJ2-5, is EAGVTQFPSHSVIEKGQTVTLRCDPISGHDNLYWYRRVMGKEIKFLLHFVKESKQDESGMPNNRFLAERTGGTYSTLKVQPAELEDSGVYFCASSQLQGGQETQYFGPGTRLLVL.